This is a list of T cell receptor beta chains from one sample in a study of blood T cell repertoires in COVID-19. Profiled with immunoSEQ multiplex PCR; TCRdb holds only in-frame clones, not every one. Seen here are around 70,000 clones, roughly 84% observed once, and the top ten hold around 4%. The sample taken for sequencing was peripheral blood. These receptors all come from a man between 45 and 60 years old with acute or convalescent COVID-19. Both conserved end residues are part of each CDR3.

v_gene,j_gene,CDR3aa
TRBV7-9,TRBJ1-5,CASSPGGSSNQPQHF
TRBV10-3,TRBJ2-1,CAISEGDSGYNEQFF
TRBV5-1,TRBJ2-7,CASSPVFGGGEQYF
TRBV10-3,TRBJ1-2,CAIRAGGADYGYTF
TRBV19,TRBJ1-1,CASSFWDRRTNTEAFF
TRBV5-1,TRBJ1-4,CASSWTGEEKLFF
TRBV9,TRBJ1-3,CASSVARGTGNTIYF
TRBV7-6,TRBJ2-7,CASSLSGRSYEQYF
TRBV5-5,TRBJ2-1,CASSPRGSSYNEQFF
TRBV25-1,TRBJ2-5,CASSFRLTSGRGETQYF
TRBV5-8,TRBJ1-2,CASSNPSWVAGGEVYGYTF
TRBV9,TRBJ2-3,CASSPGGALATTDTQYF
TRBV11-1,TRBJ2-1,CASTRGQANYNEQFF
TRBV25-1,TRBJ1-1,CASVGDNMNTEAFF
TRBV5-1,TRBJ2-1,CASSLGRARYNEQFF
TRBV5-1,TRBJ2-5,CASSSPGEPQETQYF
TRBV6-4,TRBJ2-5,CASSDWSGADQYF
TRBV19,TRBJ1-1,CAIGTGGTEAFF
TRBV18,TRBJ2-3,CASSPQLAGGGTDTQYF
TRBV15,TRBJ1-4,CATSRGTGDNEKLFF
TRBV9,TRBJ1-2,CASSAFDSIFF